The subject of this entry is one T cell receptor beta chain. The entry originates in a study of blood T cell repertoires in COVID-19. The V gene's germline CDR1 is SEHNR and CDR2 FQNEAQ (reference sequence). The CDR3 loop spans 16 amino acids. After removal of 5 bases from V and 1 base from J, the junction contained 7 bases not matched to a gene. Profiled with immunoSEQ multiplex PCR; TCRdb holds only in-frame clones, not every one. The table shows about 110,000 clones, with 80% to 90% occurring only once. Material: peripheral blood. This chain joins TRBV7-9 and TRBJ2-1, with 8 positions matching TRBD1. The receptor's source is a woman aged 60-75 years with acute or convalescent COVID-19. Written as DNA, the CDR3 is TGTGCCAGCAGCCCCCTTCGACAGGGGTCCTACAATGAGCAGTTCTTC. Translation: CASSPLRQGSYNEQFF.